Shown below are 16 T cell receptor beta chains from a single sample sequenced in a study of blood T cell repertoires in COVID-19. Method: immunoSEQ multiplex PCR; TCRdb's copy keeps in-frame clones and lacks some. Counted here are 350,000 to 400,000 clones, 89% occurring once; the ten biggest clones make up 1.5% to 2%. Material for sequencing was PBMCs or T cells enriched from blood (not recorded which). These receptors came from a woman aged 25-40 years who had recovered from COVID-19.

The rearrangement links TRBV5-1 to TRBJ2-7, with TRBD2 matching 11 bases. In germline, CDR1 is SGHRS, CDR2 YFSETQ. Germline trimming cut 1 base from V and 0 bases from J; bases unmatched to any gene: 9. The CDR3 runs to 18 residues. CDR3 DNA sequence: TGCGCCAGCAGCTTGCTTCCAACTAGCGGGAGTAGCTCCTACGAGCAGTACTTC. Translation gives CASSLLPTSGSSSYEQYF.

The rearrangement uses TRBV30 and TRBJ2-7, with D possibly TRBD2 on 6 matching bases. Germline V gene data show CDR1 as GTSNPN and CDR2 as SVGIG (reference sequence). V gave up 8 bases and J gave up 3 bases, with 17 bases separating them. The CDR3 has 13 amino acids. The CDR3 DNA is TGTGCCACCTCGCGGGCGGGGCTCTACGAGCAGTACTTC. Residues: CATSRAGLYEQYF.

V gene TRBV7-3 combines with J gene TRBJ2-3; TRBD2 agrees at 12 bases. Germline lookup yields CDR1 SGHTA and CDR2 FQGTGA. V was pared by 5 bases and J by 1 base, with 4 bases of the junction left unmatched. The CDR3 is 16 residues long. The CDR3 bases are TGTGCCAGCAGCCTAGCGGGAGGGCCCGGCACAGATACGCAGTATTTT. It specifies CASSLAGGPGTDTQYF. Supplemented by reference TRBV7-3 and TRBJ2-3, the full variable domain reads GAGVSQTPSNKVTEKGKYVELRCDPISGHTALYWYRQSLGQGPEFLIYFQGTGAADDSGLPNDRFFAVRPEGSVSTLKIQRTERGDSAVYLCASSLAGGPGTDTQYFGPGTRLTVL.

This chain joins TRBV4-1 and TRBJ1-2, with no clear D. CDR1 MGHRA and CDR2 YSYEKL come from the germline V gene. The germline V and J ends were trimmed by 0 bases and 4 bases, with 9 bases remaining between them. The CDR3 totals 14 residues. The CDR3 protein is CASSQDGQTYGYTF. CDR3 coding DNA: TGCGCCAGCAGCCAAGATGGGCAGACCTATGGCTACACCTTC.

The genes are TRBV27 and TRBJ2-7; the match to TRBD1 covers 8 bases. This CDR3 comprises 14 residues. In germline, CDR1 is MNHEY, CDR2 SMNVEV (reference sequence). V shed 3 bases and J 4 bases; nucleotides not matched to a gene: 5. The CDR3 loop reads CASSFQGAVYEQYF. The CDR3 bases are TGTGCCAGCAGTTTCCAGGGGGCGGTTTACGAGCAGTACTTC.

This chain uses TRBV5-1 with TRBJ2-3, with a tentative D call TRBD1 (5 bases). Germline CDR1 and CDR2: SGHRS and YFSETQ. Trimming left V 7 bases short and J 0 bases short, with 12 bases between. CDR3 size: 14 residues. In nucleotides, the CDR3 is TGCGCCAGCGGACACGACAGCAGCACAGATACGCAGTATTTT. This gives the protein CASGHDSSTDTQYF. Combining the CDR3 with reference TRBV5-1 and TRBJ2-3 gives the whole variable domain KAGVTQTPRYLIKTRGQQVTLSCSPISGHRSVSWYQQTPGQGLQFLFEYFSETQRNKGNFPGRFSGRQFSNSRSEMNVSTLELGDSALYLCASGHDSSTDTQYFGPGTRLTVL.

This chain links TRBV19 with TRBJ1-5; D is possibly TRBD1 (6 bases). Germline CDR1 reads LNHDA; CDR2 reads SQIVND (reference sequence). The V gene lost 7 bases and the J gene lost 7 bases, with 17 bases spanning the gap. The CDR3 covers 14 residues. The DNA for the CDR3 is TGTGCCAGTAAAACAGGGTTCTCCGGACAGCCCCAGCATTTT. Its protein product is CASKTGFSGQPQHF.

The V gene is TRBV11-2, the J gene TRBJ2-2, with 12 bases aligning to TRBD2. Germline V lookup: CDR1 SGHAT, CDR2 FQNNGV. The CDR3 has 18 residues. V was clipped by 2 bases and J by 3 bases; unmatched bases: 7. CDR3 DNA sequence: TGTGCCAGCAGCTTATTTCCTAGCGGGAGGGGGTACACCGGGGAGCTGTTTTTT. It encodes CASSLFPSGRGYTGELFF.

The DNA for the CDR3 is TGTGCCAGCAGCCAAGTCGGGGATAATGAGCAGTTCTTC. It specifies CASSQVGDNEQFF. The V call is TRBV4-2, the J call TRBJ2-1, with D perhaps matching TRBD2 (5 bases). The CDR3 is 13 residues long. Germline lookup yields CDR1 LGHNA and CDR2 YNFKEQ. Trimming stripped 1 base from V and 7 bases from J, with 8 bases between.

This clone was observed a single time. For the CDR3, the DNA is TGTGCCAGCAGCCGGGACAGGACGGATCAGCCCCAGCATTTT. It translates to CASSRDRTDQPQHF. This chain joins TRBV3-1 (or the pseudogene TRBV3-2) and TRBJ1-5; 8 bases line up with TRBD1. Trimming cost V 4 bases and J 5 bases; bases outside gene matches: 4. The CDR3 is 14 residues long. Per the germline V gene, CDR1 is LGHDT and CDR2 is YNNKEL (reference sequence).

V and J are TRBV12-3 or TRBV12-4 and TRBJ2-1; unclear D gene. V lost 5 bases and J 7 bases, leaving 9 bases between the germline ends. The CDR3 is 12 amino acids. The CDR3 region has the DNA TGTGCCAGCAGTCAGACTGGAAATGAGCAGTTCTTC. Its translation is CASSQTGNEQFF.

The chain carries TRBV27 and TRBJ2-2; 8 bases line up with TRBD2. After removal of 5 bases from V and 6 bases from J, the junction contained 8 bases not matched to a gene. The V gene's germline CDR1 is MNHEY and CDR2 SMNVEV (reference sequence). The CDR3 extends over 15 amino acids. The CDR3 DNA sequence: TGTGCCAGCAGTACCGTCGGGGGGGGCCCCGGGGAGCTGTTTTTT. Translating gives CASSTVGGGPGELFF.

This clone was counted between two and nine times. The chain employs TRBV6-2 or TRBV6-3 and TRBJ2-7, with a possible D match to TRBD2 (6 bases). The CDR3 has 16 amino acids. Trimming took off 5 bases at V and 4 bases at J, with 21 bases between the two ends. Germline V gives CDR1 MNHEY, CDR2 SVGEGT. The CDR3 loop reads CASSTPGTPFTYEQYF. The CDR3 region has the DNA TGTGCCAGCAGTACCCCCGGGACTCCCTTTACTTACGAGCAGTACTTC.

A single count supports this clone. The chain uses TRBV29-1 and TRBJ2-3; D gene ambiguous. The V end was cut by 0 bases, the J end by 5 bases, with 9 bases between. This CDR3 spans 13 amino acids. Germline CDR1 SQVTM, CDR2 ANQGSEA. The CDR3: CSVEEPRLDTQYF. As DNA, the CDR3 is TGCAGCGTTGAAGAGCCCCGGTTAGATACGCAGTATTTT.

This clone was detected a few times. The chain's CDR3 is CASSTRGVARTDTQYF. Here the CDR3 DNA reads TGTGCCAGCAGCACCCGCGGGGTTGCCCGCACAGATACGCAGTATTTT. This chain connects TRBV7-9 to TRBJ2-3, with D maybe TRBD2 (6 bases). Germline lookup yields CDR1 SEHNR and CDR2 FQNEAQ (reference sequence). The germline V and J ends were trimmed by 5 bases and 1 base, with 16 bases remaining between them. This CDR3 has 16 amino acids.

The chain uses TRBV5-4 and TRBJ2-5; D is possibly TRBD2 (5 bases). V was shortened by 0 bases and J by 5 bases, with 8 bases between the two germline ends. This CDR3 is built from 13 residues. Germline V gene sequence: CDR1 SGHNT, CDR2 YYREEE (reference sequence). The CDR3 sequence is CASSLVSGETQYF. The CDR3 DNA follows: TGTGCCAGCAGCTTGGTTTCGGGGGAGACCCAGTACTTC.